This T cell receptor (beta chain) was identified during a study of regulatory T cells in long-lasting Graves disease. This clonotype has at least ten counts. Time point meaning: newly diagnosed GD, antithyroid drugs for less than 3 months. After RNA was extracted from PBMCs, the TCR library was made from it. This CDR3 region has 15 residues. Trimming cost V 4 bases and J 1 base; bases outside gene matches: 4. The V gene's germline CDR1 is KGHSH and CDR2 LQKENI. Building of the TCR beta libraries involved iRepertoire HTBI primers and Arm-PCR of CDR3 regions. In TCRdb, the multiplex PCR reads were re-called with MiXCR into one record per CDR3 protein. This table has 300,000 to 450,000 distinct CDR3 sequences, around 15% appearing once.

The specimen comprised peripheral blood mononuclear cells (PBMCs), sampled at new diagnosis, from a patient treated with antithyroid drugs. This chain connects TRBV18 to TRBJ1-1, with 9 bases aligning to TRBD1. The clonotype originates from a female donor with Graves disease. CDR3 sequence: CASSLPGQGNTEAFF. CDR3 bases: TGTGCCAGCTCACTTCCGGGACAGGGGAACACTGAAGCTTTCTTT.